One T cell receptor (beta chain) is described in this entry. Its antigen is as yet unknown. The data were taken from a study of cytomegalovirus exposure and HLA in healthy donors. Researchers ran the PCR with 60 Vbeta and 13 Jbeta primers. Clones were read by immunoSEQ multiplex PCR, and TCRdb kept only the in-frame ones, dropping some. The data hold more than 80,000 clones, with about four fifths observed a single time. The study's findings and limits: Fewer N-insertions (relative to the approximately 670-donor mean) were reportedly seen in an Asian-associated ancestry cluster in a later analysis. A list of 150 or so TCR beta chains associated with cytomegalovirus was given. Of the V segments, some could not be distinguished, including TRBV6-2 and TRBV6-3, and were excluded.

Trimming took off 6 bases at V and 4 bases at J, with 13 bases between the two ends. The germline gives CDR1 MNHNS, CDR2 SASEGT. The CDR3 runs to 15 residues. This TCR was sampled from a female donor in good health and CMV-seropositive. Sample: PBMCs. The V call is TRBV6-1, the J call TRBJ1-6; possibly TRBD1 for D (6 bases). DNA for the CDR3: TGTGCCAGCAGGCGGACAGTCCTTTATAATTCACCCCTCCACTTT. Translated, it gives CASRRTVLYNSPLHF.